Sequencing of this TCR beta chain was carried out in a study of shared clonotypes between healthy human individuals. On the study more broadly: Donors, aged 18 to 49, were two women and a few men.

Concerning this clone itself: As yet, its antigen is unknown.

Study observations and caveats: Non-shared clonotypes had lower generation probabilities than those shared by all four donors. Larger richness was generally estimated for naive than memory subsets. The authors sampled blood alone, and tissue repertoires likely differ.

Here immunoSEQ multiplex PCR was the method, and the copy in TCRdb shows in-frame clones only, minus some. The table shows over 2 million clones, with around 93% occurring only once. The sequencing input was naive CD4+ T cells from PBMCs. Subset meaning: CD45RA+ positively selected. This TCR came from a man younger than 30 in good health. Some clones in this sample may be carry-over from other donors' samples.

CDR3 in amino acids: CASNFQGGTDTQYF. Here the CDR3 DNA reads TGTGCCAGCAATTTTCAGGGGGGAACAGATACGCAGTATTTT. The V call is TRBV28, the J call TRBJ2-3, with D possibly TRBD1 on 7 matching bases. The CDR3 consists of 14 residues. The germline CDR1 and CDR2 sequences are MDHEN and SYDVKM. The germline V and J ends were trimmed by 7 bases and 3 bases, with 14 bases remaining between them.